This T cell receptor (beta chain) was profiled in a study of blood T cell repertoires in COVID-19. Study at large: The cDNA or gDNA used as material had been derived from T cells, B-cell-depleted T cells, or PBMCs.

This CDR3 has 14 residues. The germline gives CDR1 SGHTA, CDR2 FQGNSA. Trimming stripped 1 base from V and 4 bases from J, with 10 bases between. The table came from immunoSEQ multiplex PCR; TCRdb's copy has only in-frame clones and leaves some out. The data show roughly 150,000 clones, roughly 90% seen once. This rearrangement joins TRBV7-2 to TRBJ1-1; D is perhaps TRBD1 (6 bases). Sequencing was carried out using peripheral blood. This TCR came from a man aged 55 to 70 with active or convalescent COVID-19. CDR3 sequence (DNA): TGTGCCAGCAGCTTAGAGGGGGGGACCACTGAAGCTTTCTTT. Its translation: CASSLEGGTTEAFF.